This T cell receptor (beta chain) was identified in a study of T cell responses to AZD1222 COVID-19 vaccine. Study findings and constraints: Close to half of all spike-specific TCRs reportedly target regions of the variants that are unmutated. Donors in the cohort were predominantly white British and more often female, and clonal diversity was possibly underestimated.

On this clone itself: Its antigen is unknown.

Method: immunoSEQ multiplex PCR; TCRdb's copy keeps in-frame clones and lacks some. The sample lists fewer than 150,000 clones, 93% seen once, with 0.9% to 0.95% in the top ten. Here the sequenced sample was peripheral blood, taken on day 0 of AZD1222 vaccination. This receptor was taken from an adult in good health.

The CDR3 DNA follows: TGTGCCAGCAGCCAAATGGGGCTTGTGGATTACTATGGCTACACCTTC. Its protein product is CASSQMGLVDYYGYTF. V gene TRBV3-1 (or the pseudogene TRBV3-2) combines with J gene TRBJ1-2; possibly TRBD1 for D (5 bases). The CDR3 length is 16 residues. The V end lost 2 bases, the J end lost 3 bases, and 16 bases lay between the germline ends. Germline V CDR1 and CDR2: LGHDT, YNNKEL (reference sequence).